The next 2 T cell receptor beta chains were all read from a single sample in a study of T cell responses to AZD1222 COVID-19 vaccine. TCRdb's copy holds only in-frame clones and misses some; the assay was immunoSEQ multiplex PCR. The sample includes about 130,000 clones, 85% to 90% of them seen just once. Here the sequenced sample was peripheral blood, taken on day 0 of AZD1222 vaccination. The receptors were gathered from an adult in good health.

The chain combines TRBV7-9 with TRBJ2-1, with 8 bases fitting TRBD1. This CDR3 comprises 19 residues. CDR1 and CDR2 (germline): SEHNR, FQNEAQ (reference sequence). After removal of 1 base from V and 6 bases from J, the junction contained 17 bases not matched to a gene. The CDR3 nucleotides read TGTGCCAGCAGCTTAGGCGTGACAGGGGACCCGGTCACAGGCAATGAGCAGTTCTTC. This codes for CASSLGVTGDPVTGNEQFF.

The chain recombines TRBV27 with TRBJ1-1; TRBD1 aligns across 7 bases. Germline V gene data show CDR1 as MNHEY and CDR2 as SMNVEV (reference sequence). The CDR3 runs to 13 residues. The junction had 8 bases not matched to a gene; V was cut back by 6 bases and J by 7 bases. Here the CDR3 reads CASRRGGWGEAFF. Written as DNA, the CDR3 is TGTGCCAGCAGAAGAGGGGGCTGGGGTGAAGCTTTCTTT.